Only a few counts were recorded for the clone carrying this T cell receptor (beta chain). Its antigen is still unknown. The CDR3 is 14 amino acids. Germline V lookup: CDR1 SGHDT, CDR2 YYEEEE. Trimming at V came to 4 bases and at J to 4 bases, leaving 3 bases not matched to a gene. The data stem from a study of lymphopenia after photon versus proton radiotherapy. Study-wide findings and caveats: After the lymphocyte nadir, photon-treated repertoires showed oligoclonal expansion, especially of CD8+ Temra cells.

Sequenced by immunoSEQ multiplex PCR; TCRdb stores in-frame clones only, minus some. The profile shows fewer than 25,000 clones, 84% of them singletons. The material sequenced was peripheral blood, taken from a patient treated with photon-based radiotherapy. This TCR came from a man in his forties with gastric cancer. V and J are TRBV5-6 and TRBJ2-7, with 12 positions matching TRBD1. The CDR3 bases are TGTGCCAGCAGCGCGGGACAGGGGGCGTACGAGCAGTACTTC. This sequence encodes CASSAGQGAYEQYF.